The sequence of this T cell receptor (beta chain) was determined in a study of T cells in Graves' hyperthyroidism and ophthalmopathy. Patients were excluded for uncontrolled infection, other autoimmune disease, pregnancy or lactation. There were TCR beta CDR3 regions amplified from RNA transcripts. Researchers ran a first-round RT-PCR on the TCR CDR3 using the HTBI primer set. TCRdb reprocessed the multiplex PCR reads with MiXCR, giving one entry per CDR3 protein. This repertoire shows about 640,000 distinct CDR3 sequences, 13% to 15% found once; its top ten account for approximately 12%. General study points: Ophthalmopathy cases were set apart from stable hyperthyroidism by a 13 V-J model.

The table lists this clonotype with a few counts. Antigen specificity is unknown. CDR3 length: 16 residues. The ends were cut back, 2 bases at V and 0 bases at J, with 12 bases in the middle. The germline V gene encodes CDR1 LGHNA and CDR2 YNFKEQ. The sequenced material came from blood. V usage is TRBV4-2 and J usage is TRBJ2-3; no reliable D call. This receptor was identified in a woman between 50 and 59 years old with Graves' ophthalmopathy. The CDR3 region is CASSQKASASTDTQYF. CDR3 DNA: TGTGCCAGCAGCCAAAAGGCGTCGGCTAGCACAGATACGCAGTATTTT.